Shown below are 18 T cell receptor beta chains from a single sample sequenced in a study of blood T cell repertoires in COVID-19. Sequenced by immunoSEQ multiplex PCR; TCRdb stores in-frame clones only, minus some. The sample consists of approximately 210,000 clones, more than 75% of them appearing once. Source material: PBMCs or T cells enriched from blood (not recorded which). These receptors were taken from a young man with acute COVID-19.

The rearrangement uses TRBV9 and TRBJ2-1, with D perhaps matching TRBD1 (7 bases). The CDR3 runs 19 residues. Germline CDR1 is SGDLS and CDR2 is YYNGEE. V was cut by 0 bases and J by 10 bases, with 29 bases left in between. This CDR3 is CASSVELMTRGGTVGEQFF. The CDR3 nucleotides are TGTGCCAGCAGCGTAGAACTCATGACTAGGGGCGGGACAGTGGGAGAGCAGTTCTTC.

The CDR3, as DNA: TGTGCCAGCAGCCCCCAGCAGGGGGCATACGAGCAGTACTTC. Protein: CASSPQQGAYEQYF. The genes are TRBV7-2 and TRBJ2-7; TRBD1 agrees at 8 bases. After removal of 5 bases from V and 4 bases from J, the junction contained 7 bases not matched to a gene. This CDR3 region has 14 residues. The germline CDR1 and CDR2 sequences are SGHTA and FQGNSA. Looking up the rest from reference TRBV7-2 and TRBJ2-7 gives the full variable domain: GAGVSQSPSNKVTEKGKDVELRCDPISGHTALYWYRQSLGQGLEFLIYFQGNSAPDKSGLPSDRFSAERTGGSVSTLTIQRTQQEDSAVYLCASSPQQGAYEQYFGPGTRLTVT.

This clone was counted many times. This chain uses TRBV13 with TRBJ1-1; D uncertain. Germline V gives CDR1 PRHDT, CDR2 FYEKMQ (reference sequence). The CDR3 has 14 amino acids. V lost 7 bases, J lost 1 base, and 13 bases lay in between. CDR3 residues: CASTGTAGNTEAFF. The CDR3 nucleotides read TGTGCCAGCACAGGCACAGCCGGGAACACTGAAGCTTTCTTT.

The chain recombines TRBV25-1 with TRBJ2-7, with TRBD1 identical over 7 bases. V lost 6 bases, J lost 0 bases, and 5 bases stayed unmatched. The CDR3 is 14 amino acids. From germline, CDR1 is MGHDK and CDR2 SYGVNS. The CDR3, as DNA: TGTGCCAGCAGAGACTCAGGGGGCTCCTACGAGCAGTACTTC. This encodes CASRDSGGSYEQYF.

To note about this clone: The identical CDR3 is also encoded by other nucleotide sequences in the sample. The CDR3 here is CASSGQGNQPQHF. In DNA, the CDR3 is TGTGCCAGCTCAGGGCAGGGGAATCAGCCCCAGCATTTT. This chain uses TRBV2 with TRBJ1-5; a weak D match, TRBD1 (6 bases). V was shortened by 8 bases and J by 4 bases, with 12 bases between the two germline ends. The CDR3 has 13 amino acids. Germline-derived CDR1 and CDR2 are SNHLY and FYNNEI.

This clone was seen a handful of times. The chain links TRBV7-9 to TRBJ2-1, with TRBD2 as a possible D gene (6 bases). The V gene lost 1 base and the J gene lost 2 bases, with 12 bases spanning the gap. CDR1 SEHNR and CDR2 FQNEAQ come from the germline V gene (reference sequence). The CDR3 loop spans 16 amino acids. The CDR3 loop is CASSLGVGGTYNEQFF. CDR3 coding DNA: TGTGCCAGCAGCTTAGGTGTGGGCGGGACCTACAATGAGCAGTTCTTC.

V gene TRBV27 combines with J gene TRBJ1-6, with D tentatively TRBD1 (6 bases). Per germline, CDR1 MNHEY and CDR2 SMNVEV (reference sequence). Trimming pared 6 bases from V and 7 bases from J, leaving 13 bases between. The CDR3 spans 14 residues. CDR3 coding DNA: TGTGCCAGCAGCTTTACAGGGACCAATTCACCCCTCCACTTT. This codes for CASSFTGTNSPLHF.

This clone was recorded a few times. The rearrangement joins TRBV30 to TRBJ1-3; TRBD1 agrees at 9 bases. This CDR3 has 15 residues. With 3 bases clipped from V and 7 bases from J, the junction kept 10 bases outside the gene matches. CDR1 GTSNPN and CDR2 SVGIG come from the germline V gene (reference sequence). The CDR3 sequence: CAWSNMGQGGNTIYF. The CDR3 DNA reads as TGTGCCTGGAGCAACATGGGACAGGGCGGGAACACCATATATTTT.

The chain joins TRBV19 to TRBJ1-1; TRBD1 matches at 7 bases. The CDR3 extends over 14 amino acids. Germline CDR1 reads LNHDA; CDR2 reads SQIVND (reference sequence). V dropped 5 bases and J dropped 2; count of bases not matched to a gene: 5. CDR3 sequence reads: CASSGGQSNTEAFF. The CDR3 DNA reads TGTGCCAGTAGTGGGGGACAGAGTAACACTGAAGCTTTCTTT.

Only a few counts were recorded for this clone. The chain uses TRBV11-2 and TRBJ2-7; TRBD2 aligns across 15 bases. Germline V gives CDR1 SGHAT, CDR2 FQNNGV. The CDR3 runs to 16 residues. Losses at the gene ends were 4 bases for V and 6 bases for J; bases not matched to a gene: 7. The CDR3 protein is CASSSGLAGGSGEQYF. The CDR3 DNA sequence: TGTGCCAGCAGCTCGGGACTAGCGGGGGGATCGGGCGAGCAGTACTTC.

V and J are TRBV4-1 and TRBJ1-2; D call uncertain. Germline V lookup: CDR1 MGHRA, CDR2 YSYEKL. The CDR3 contains 15 residues. The V gene lost 0 bases and the J gene lost 0 bases, with 8 bases spanning the gap. The CDR3 DNA sequence: TGCGCCAGCAGCCAAGATGTCACAACTAACTATGGCTACACCTTC. Amino acid sequence: CASSQDVTTNYGYTF.

This clone was found once. The chain couples TRBV27 to TRBJ2-7; weak D call: TRBD1 (6 bases). The CDR3 is made up of 13 amino acids. V dropped 5 bases and J dropped 7 bases, with 15 bases sitting between them. CDR1 is MNHEY, CDR2 SMNVEV, per germline (reference sequence). Here the CDR3 DNA reads TGTGCCAGCAGTCCGGGGACACTAGTAGAGCAGTACTTC. Encoded protein: CASSPGTLVEQYF.

Only a few counts were recorded for this clone. The sample carries other DNA sequences with the same CDR3. The rearrangement joins TRBV28 to TRBJ1-2; a possible D gene is TRBD1 (5 bases). Between the trimmed V and J ends, which lost 2 bases and 7 bases, there was a span of 11 bases. This CDR3 contains 13 residues. CDR1 is MDHEN and CDR2 is SYDVKM in the germline V gene. CDR3 protein: CASSLGQGGGYTF. As DNA, the CDR3 is TGTGCCAGCAGTTTAGGCCAGGGCGGTGGCTACACCTTC.

J is TRBJ1-6 and V is TRBV3-1 (or the pseudogene TRBV3-2); D possibly corresponds to TRBD1 (5 bases). The CDR3 has 15 residues. Germline V gives CDR1 LGHDT, CDR2 YNNKEL (reference sequence). V lost 4 bases to trimming and J lost 6 bases, with 13 bases between them. CDR3 protein: CASSPAGRSNSPLHF. The CDR3 nucleotides read TGTGCCAGCAGCCCGGCGGGACGTAGTAATTCACCCCTCCACTTT.

The rearrangement links TRBV28 to TRBJ1-6; perhaps TRBD1 as D (6 bases). V was pared by 8 bases and J by 6 bases, with 14 bases between. The CDR3 loop spans 14 amino acids. Germline-derived CDR1 and CDR2 are MDHEN and SYDVKM. The CDR3 loop reads CASLPGQFNSPLHF. The CDR3 DNA reads TGTGCCAGCCTACCGGGACAATTTAATTCACCCCTCCACTTT.

The DNA for the CDR3 is TGTGCCTGGAGACCCGGTGCGCGAGTTGGCTATAATTCACCCCTCCACTTT. It encodes CAWRPGARVGYNSPLHF. The rearrangement uses TRBV30 and TRBJ1-6; no reliable D call. CDR1 GTSNPN and CDR2 SVGIG come from the germline V gene (reference sequence). The CDR3 runs to 17 residues. Trimming took off 3 bases at V and 3 bases at J, with 18 bases between the two ends. Based on the CDR3 plus reference TRBV30 and TRBJ1-6, the full variable domain is SQTIHQWPATLVQPVGSPLSLECTVEGTSNPNLYWYRQAAGRGLQLLFYSVGIGQISSEVPQNLSASRPQDRQFILSSKKLLLSDSGFYLCAWRPGARVGYNSPLHFGNGTRLTVT.

This clone was observed once. CDR3 in amino acids: CASRGERKNTEAFF. For the CDR3, the DNA is TGTGCCAGCAGGGGAGAAAGGAAGAACACTGAAGCTTTCTTT. This chain connects TRBV2 to TRBJ1-1; D remains ambiguous. Trimming shortened V by 6 bases and J by 1 base, and 12 bases separated the two germline ends. This CDR3 is 14 amino acids long. Germline V CDR1 and CDR2: SNHLY, FYNNEI.

This clone was seen just once. The chain links TRBV6-4 to TRBJ2-3; 9 nucleotides agree with TRBD2. Germline trimming cut 4 bases from V and 0 bases from J; bases unmatched to any gene: 2. The CDR3 is 15 amino acids. The germline CDR1 and CDR2 sequences are MRHNA and SNTAGT. CDR3 nucleotides: TGTGCCAGCAGTGGAGCGGGGGGCAGCACAGATACGCAGTATTTT. Protein product: CASSGAGGSTDTQYF.